This record concerns one TCR beta chain sequence. This specimen belongs to a study of control samples from healthy donors and cancer patients. The CDR3 is made up of 15 amino acids. The germline V gene encodes CDR1 SEHNR and CDR2 FQNEAQ (reference sequence). Unmatched junction bases numbered 8, after V lost 5 bases and J lost 3 bases. The repertoire was sequenced with immunoSEQ multiplex PCR; TCRdb's copy has only in-frame clones and lacks some. The sample carries 70,000 or so clones, 84% recorded once. Sequencing was performed on blood. The clonotype originates from a middle-aged man in good health. V and J are TRBV7-9 and TRBJ1-2, with TRBD1 identical over 8 bases. The DNA of the CDR3 is TGTGCCAGCAGCACTTACAGGGGGGACGACTATGGCTACACCTTC. It encodes CASSTYRGDDYGYTF.